The clone carrying this T cell receptor (beta chain) has just a few counts. Its antigen is unidentified. This specimen comes from a study of T cells after yellow fever vaccination. Each CDR3 protein is one row after TCRdb ran MiXCR on the 5' RACE reads. The table shows under 400,000 distinct CDR3 sequences, with 11% occurring only once. General study findings and limits: It was a small share of clonotypes that appeared in both CD4 and CD8 compartments.

The germline V and J ends were trimmed by 11 bases and 5 bases, with 15 bases remaining between them. CDR3 length: 12 residues. CDR1 is SGHTA and CDR2 is FQGNSA in the germline V gene. The sequence came from a man between 18 and 35 years old who received the YFV17D yellow fever vaccine. The sample was PBMCs, taken on the day of the first yellow fever vaccination. The V and J genes are TRBV7-2 and TRBJ2-5; D is tentatively TRBD1 or TRBD2 (6 bases each). The CDR3 spells CASEGGWETQYF. CDR3 coding DNA: TGTGCCTCAGAGGGGGGATGGGAGACCCAGTACTTC.